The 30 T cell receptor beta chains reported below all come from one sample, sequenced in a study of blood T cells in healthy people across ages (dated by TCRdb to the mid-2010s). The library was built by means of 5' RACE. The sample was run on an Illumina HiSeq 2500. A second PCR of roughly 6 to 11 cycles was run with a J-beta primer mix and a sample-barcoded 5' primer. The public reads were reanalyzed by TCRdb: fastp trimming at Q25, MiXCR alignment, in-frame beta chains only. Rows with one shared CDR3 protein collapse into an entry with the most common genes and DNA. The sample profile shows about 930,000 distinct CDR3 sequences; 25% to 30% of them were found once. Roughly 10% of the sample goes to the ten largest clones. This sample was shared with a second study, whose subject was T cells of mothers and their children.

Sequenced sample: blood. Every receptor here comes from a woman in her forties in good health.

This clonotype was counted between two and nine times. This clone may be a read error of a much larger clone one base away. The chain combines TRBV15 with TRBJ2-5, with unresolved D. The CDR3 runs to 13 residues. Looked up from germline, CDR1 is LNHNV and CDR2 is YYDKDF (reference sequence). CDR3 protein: CTTSREKSETQYF. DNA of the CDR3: TGTACCACCAGCAGAGAGAAGTCCGAGACCCAGTACTTC.

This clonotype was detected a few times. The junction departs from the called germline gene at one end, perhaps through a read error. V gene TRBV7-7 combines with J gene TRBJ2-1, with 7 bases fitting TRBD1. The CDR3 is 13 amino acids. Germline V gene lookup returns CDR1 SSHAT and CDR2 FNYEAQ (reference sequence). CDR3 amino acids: CASSLGDRNEQFF. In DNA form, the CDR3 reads TGTGCTAGCAGCTTAGGGGACAGAAATGAGCAGTTCTTC.

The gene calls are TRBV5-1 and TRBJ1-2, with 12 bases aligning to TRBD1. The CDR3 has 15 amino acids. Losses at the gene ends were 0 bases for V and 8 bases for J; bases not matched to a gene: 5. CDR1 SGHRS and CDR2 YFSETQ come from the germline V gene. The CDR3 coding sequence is TGCGCCAGCAGCTTGGCGGGACAGGGGGCGACAGGCTACACCTTC. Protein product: CASSLAGQGATGYTF.

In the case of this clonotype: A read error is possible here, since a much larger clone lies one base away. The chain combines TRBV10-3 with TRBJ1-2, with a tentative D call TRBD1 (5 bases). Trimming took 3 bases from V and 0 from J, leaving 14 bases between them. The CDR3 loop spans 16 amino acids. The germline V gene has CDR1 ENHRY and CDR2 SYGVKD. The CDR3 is CAISERQAGTNYGYTF. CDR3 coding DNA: TGTGCCATCAGTGAAAGGCAGGCAGGGACTAACTATGGCTACACCTTC.

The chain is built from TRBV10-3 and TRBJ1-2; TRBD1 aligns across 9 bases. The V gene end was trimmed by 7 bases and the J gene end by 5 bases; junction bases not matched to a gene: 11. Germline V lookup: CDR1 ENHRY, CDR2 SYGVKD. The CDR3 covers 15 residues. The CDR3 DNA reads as TGTGCCATCACCGCGGACAGGGGCGACTATTATGGCTACACCTTC. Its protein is CAITADRGDYYGYTF.

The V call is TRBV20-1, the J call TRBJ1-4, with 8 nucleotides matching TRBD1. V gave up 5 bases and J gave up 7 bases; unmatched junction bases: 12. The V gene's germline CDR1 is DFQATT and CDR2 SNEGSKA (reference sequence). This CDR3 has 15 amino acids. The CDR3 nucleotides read TGCAGTGCTCGCCCCAATACAGGGGGTAGTGAAAAACTGTTTTTT. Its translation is CSARPNTGGSEKLFF.

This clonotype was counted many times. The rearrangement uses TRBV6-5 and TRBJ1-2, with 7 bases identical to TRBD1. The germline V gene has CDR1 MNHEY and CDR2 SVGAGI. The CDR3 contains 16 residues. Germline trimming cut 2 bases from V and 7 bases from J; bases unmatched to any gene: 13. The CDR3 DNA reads TGTGCCAGCAGTTACCTGACTGGACAGGCCAACCGTGGCTACACCTTC. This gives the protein CASSYLTGQANRGYTF.

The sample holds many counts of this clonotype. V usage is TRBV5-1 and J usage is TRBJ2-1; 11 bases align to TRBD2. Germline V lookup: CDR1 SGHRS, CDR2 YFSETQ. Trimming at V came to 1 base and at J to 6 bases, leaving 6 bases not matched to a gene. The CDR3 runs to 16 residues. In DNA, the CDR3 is TGCGCCAGCAGCTTGCTAGCGGGGGGACTCTTCAATGAGCAGTTCTTC. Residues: CASSLLAGGLFNEQFF.

The CDR3 region is CASSRAQDTQYF. The CDR3 coding sequence is TGTGCCAGCTCACGCGCGCAAGATACGCAGTATTTT. The chain is built from TRBV18 and TRBJ2-3; D not certain. The CDR3 runs to 12 residues. The V gene lost 4 bases and the J gene lost 5 bases, with 7 bases spanning the gap. The germline gives CDR1 KGHSH, CDR2 LQKENI.

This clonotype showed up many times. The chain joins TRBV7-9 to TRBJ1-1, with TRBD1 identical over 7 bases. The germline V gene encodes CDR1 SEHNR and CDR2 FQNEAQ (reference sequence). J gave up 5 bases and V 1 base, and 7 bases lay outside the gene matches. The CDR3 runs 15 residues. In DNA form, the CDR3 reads TGTGCCAGCAGCTTAGGGCCCGAGACAGGGACTGAAGCTTTCTTT. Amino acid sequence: CASSLGPETGTEAFF.

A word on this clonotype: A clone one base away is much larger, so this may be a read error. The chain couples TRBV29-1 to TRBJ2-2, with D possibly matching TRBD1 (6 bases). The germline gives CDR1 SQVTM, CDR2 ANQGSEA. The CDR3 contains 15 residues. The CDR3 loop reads CSAGGGPTAPGERFF. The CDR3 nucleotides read TGCAGCGCCGGTGGGGGCCCTACCGCGCCCGGGGAGCGGTTTTTT.

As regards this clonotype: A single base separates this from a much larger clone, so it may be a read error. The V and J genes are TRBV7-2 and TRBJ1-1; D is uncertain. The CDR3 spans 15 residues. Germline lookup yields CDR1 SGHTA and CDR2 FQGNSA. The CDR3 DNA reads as TGTGCCAGCAACTTATGGGTAGGGTCTAACACTGAAGCTTTCTTT. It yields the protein CASNLWVGSNTEAFF.

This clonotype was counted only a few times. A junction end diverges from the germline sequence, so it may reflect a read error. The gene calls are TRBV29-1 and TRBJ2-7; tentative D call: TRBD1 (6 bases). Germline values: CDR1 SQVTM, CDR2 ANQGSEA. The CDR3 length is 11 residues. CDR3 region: CSARDTYGQYF. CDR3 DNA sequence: TGCAGCGCCCGGGACACCTACGGGCAGTACTTC.

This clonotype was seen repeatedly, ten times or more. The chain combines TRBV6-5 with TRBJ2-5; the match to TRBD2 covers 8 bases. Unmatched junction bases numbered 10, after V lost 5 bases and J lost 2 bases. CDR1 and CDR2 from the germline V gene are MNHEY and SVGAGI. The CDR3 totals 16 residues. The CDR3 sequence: CASSTYGRGDQETQYF. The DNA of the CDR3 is TGTGCCAGCAGTACCTATGGGCGGGGGGATCAAGAGACCCAGTACTTC.

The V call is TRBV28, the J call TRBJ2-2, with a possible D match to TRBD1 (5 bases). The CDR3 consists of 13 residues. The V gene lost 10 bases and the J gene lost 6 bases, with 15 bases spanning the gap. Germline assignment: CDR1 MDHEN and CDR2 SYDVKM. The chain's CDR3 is CATQNRSPGELFF. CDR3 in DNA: TGTGCCACCCAGAACAGGTCTCCCGGGGAGCTGTTTTTT.

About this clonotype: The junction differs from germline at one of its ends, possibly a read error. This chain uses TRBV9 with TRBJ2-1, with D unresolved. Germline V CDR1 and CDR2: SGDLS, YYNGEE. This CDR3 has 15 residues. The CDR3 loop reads CACSVVADSYNEQFF. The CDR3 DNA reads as TGTGCCTGCAGCGTAGTGGCAGATTCCTACAATGAGCAGTTCTTC.

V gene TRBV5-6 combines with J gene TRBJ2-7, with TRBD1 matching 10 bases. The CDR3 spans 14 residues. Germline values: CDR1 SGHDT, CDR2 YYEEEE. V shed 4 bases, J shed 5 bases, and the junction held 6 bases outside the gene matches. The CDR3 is CASSAGQGINEQYF. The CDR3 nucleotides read TGTGCCAGCAGCGCGGGACAGGGGATCAACGAGCAGTACTTC.

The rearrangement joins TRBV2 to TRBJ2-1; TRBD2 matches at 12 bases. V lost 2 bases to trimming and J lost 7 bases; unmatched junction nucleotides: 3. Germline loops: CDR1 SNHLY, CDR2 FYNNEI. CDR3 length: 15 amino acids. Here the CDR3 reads CASSEYGTSGNEQFF. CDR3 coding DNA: TGTGCCAGCAGTGAATACGGGACTAGCGGGAATGAGCAGTTCTTC.

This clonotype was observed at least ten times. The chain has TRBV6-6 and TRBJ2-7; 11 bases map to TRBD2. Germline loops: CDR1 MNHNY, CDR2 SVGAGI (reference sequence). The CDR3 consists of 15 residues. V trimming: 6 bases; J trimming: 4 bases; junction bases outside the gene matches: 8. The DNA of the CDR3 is TGTGCCAGCAGCGATAATAGCGGGGGGGCGTACGAGCAGTACTTC. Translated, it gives CASSDNSGGAYEQYF.

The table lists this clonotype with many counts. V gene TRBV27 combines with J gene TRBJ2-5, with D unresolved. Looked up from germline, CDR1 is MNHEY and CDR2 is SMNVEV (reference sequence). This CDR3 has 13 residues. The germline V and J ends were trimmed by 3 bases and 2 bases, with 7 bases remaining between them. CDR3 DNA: TGTGCCAGCAGTTTCTCGCCTCAAGAGACCCAGTACTTC. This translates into CASSFSPQETQYF.

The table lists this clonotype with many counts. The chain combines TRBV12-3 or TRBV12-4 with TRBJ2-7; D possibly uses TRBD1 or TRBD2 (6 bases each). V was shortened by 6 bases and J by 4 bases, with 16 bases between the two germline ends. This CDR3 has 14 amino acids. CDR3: CASSYTGRTYEQYF. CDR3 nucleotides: TGTGCCAGCAGCTATACAGGGAGGACTTACGAGCAGTACTTC.

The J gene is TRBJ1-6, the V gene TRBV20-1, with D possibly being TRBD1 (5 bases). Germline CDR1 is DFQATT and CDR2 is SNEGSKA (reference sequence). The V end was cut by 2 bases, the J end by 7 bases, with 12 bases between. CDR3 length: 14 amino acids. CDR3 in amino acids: CSARTGPLNSPLHF. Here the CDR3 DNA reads TGCAGTGCTAGAACAGGACCTTTGAATTCACCCCTCCACTTT.

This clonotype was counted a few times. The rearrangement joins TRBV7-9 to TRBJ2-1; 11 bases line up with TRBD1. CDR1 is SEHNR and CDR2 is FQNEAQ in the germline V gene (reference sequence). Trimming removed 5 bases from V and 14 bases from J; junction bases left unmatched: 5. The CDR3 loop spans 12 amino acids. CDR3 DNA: TGTGCCAGCAGCACTTGGGACAGGGGGAAGTTCTTC. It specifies CASSTWDRGKFF.

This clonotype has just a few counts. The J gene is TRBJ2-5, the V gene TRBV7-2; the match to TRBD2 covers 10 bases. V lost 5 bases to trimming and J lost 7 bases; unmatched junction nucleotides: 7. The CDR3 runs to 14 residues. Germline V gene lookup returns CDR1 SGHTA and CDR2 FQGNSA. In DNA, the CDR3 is TGTGCCAGCAGCACAACTAGCGGGGCCGGGACCCAGTACTTC. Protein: CASSTTSGAGTQYF.

CDR3 DNA sequence: TGTGCCAGCAGCCAGATAAACACAGATACGCAGTATTTT. This encodes CASSQINTDTQYF. This rearrangement joins TRBV14 to TRBJ2-3, with D unresolved. Trimming left V 3 bases short and J 2 bases short, with 6 bases between. CDR1 SGHDN and CDR2 FVKESK come from the germline V gene. This CDR3 contains 13 residues. Supplemented by reference TRBV14 and TRBJ2-3, the full variable domain reads EAGVTQFPSHSVIEKGQTVTLRCDPISGHDNLYWYRRVMGKEIKFLLHFVKESKQDESGMPNNRFLAERTGGTYSTLKVQPAELEDSGVYFCASSQINTDTQYFGPGTRLTVL.

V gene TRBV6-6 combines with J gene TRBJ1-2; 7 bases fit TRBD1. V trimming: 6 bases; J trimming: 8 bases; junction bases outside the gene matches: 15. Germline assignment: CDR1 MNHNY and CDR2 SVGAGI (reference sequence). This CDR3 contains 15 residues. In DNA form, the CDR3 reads TGTGCCAGCAGCCTACCGGGACAGAGAATAGGAGGCTACACCTTC. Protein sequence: CASSLPGQRIGGYTF.

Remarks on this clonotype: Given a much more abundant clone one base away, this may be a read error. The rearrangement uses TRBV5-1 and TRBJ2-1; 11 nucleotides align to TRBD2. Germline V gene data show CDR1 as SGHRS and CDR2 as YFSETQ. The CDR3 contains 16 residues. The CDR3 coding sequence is TGCGCCAGCAGCTTGGATAGCGGGGGGGTCTACAATGACCAGTTCTTC. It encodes CASSLDSGGVYNDQFF.

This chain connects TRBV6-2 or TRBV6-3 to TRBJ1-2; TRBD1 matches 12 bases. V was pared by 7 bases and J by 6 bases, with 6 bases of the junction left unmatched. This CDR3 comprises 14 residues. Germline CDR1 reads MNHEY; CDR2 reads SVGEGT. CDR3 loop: CASKRDRGHHGYTF. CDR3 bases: TGTGCCAGCAAAAGGGACAGGGGGCACCATGGCTACACCTTC.

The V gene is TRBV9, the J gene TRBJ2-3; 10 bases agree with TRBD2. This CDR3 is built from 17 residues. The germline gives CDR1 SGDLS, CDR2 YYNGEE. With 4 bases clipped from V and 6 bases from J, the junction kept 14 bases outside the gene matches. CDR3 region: CASSPGSGAGGGDTQYF. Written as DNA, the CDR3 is TGTGCCAGCAGCCCGGGCAGTGGAGCGGGGGGGGGTGATACGCAGTATTTT. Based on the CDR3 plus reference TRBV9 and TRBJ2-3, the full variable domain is DSGVTQTPKHLITATGQRVTLRCSPRSGDLSVYWYQQSLDQGLQFLIQYYNGEERAKGNILERFSAQQFPDLHSELNLSSLELGDSALYFCASSPGSGAGGGDTQYFGPGTRLTVL.

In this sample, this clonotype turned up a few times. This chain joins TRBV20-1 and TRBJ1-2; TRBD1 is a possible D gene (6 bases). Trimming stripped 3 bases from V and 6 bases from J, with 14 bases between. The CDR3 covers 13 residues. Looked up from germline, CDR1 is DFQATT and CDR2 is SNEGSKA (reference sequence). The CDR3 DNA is TGCAGTGCTAGTCAGGGACAAACCCATGGCTACACCTTC. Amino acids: CSASQGQTHGYTF.